These 15 T cell receptor beta chains were all obtained from the same sample, sequenced in a study of cytomegalovirus exposure and HLA in healthy donors. The protocol was immunoSEQ multiplex PCR, while the TCRdb copy is restricted to in-frame clones and leaves out a portion. The repertoire has some 150,000 clones, 85% to 90% of them found once; the top ten carry around 3.4%. What was sequenced was PBMCs. These receptors came from a woman between 18 and 29 years old in good health and CMV-seropositive.

The V call is TRBV11-3, the J call TRBJ2-3; 10 bases fit TRBD2. CDR1 SGHNT and CDR2 YENEEA come from the germline V gene. The CDR3 has 16 amino acids. J lost 2 bases, V lost 4 bases, and 6 bases had no gene match. The CDR3: CASSSRTSGTTDTQYF. CDR3 bases: TGTGCCAGCAGCTCCAGGACTAGCGGAACCACAGATACGCAGTATTTT.

The chain recombines TRBV6-1 with TRBJ1-5, with 12 bases that match TRBD1. The CDR3 sequence is 14 residues long. Per germline, CDR1 MNHNS and CDR2 SASEGT. V shed 6 bases, J shed 5 bases, and the junction held 2 bases outside the gene matches. CDR3: CASRGQGADQPQHF. The CDR3 nucleotides are TGTGCCAGCAGGGGACAGGGGGCAGATCAGCCCCAGCATTTT.

This clone was detected only once. V usage is TRBV19 and J usage is TRBJ1-2, with 7 bases that match TRBD1. Per germline, CDR1 LNHDA and CDR2 SQIVND (reference sequence). The ends lost 6 bases at V and 4 bases at J; junction bases unmatched: 11. The CDR3 consists of 15 residues. The CDR3 loop is CASSSSPGTAYGYTF. The CDR3 DNA reads TGTGCCAGTAGCTCTTCCCCCGGGACAGCCTATGGCTACACCTTC. Using reference TRBV19 and TRBJ1-2 for the parts outside the CDR3, the full variable domain is DGGITQSPKYLFRKEGQNVTLSCEQNLNHDAMYWYRQDPGQGLRLIYYSQIVNDFQKGDIAEGYSVSREKKESFPLTVTSAQKNPTAFYLCASSSSPGTAYGYTFGSGTRLTVV.

The rearrangement joins TRBV14 to TRBJ2-7; 7 bases fit TRBD2. Germline CDR1 is SGHDN and CDR2 is FVKESK. V lost 0 bases, J lost 4 bases, and 0 bases stayed unmatched. The CDR3 has 13 amino acids. The CDR3 sequence: CASSQDSGYEQYF. The CDR3 bases are TGTGCCAGCAGCCAAGATAGCGGGTACGAGCAGTACTTC. The variable domain in full, completed from reference TRBV14 and TRBJ2-7, reads EAGVTQFPSHSVIEKGQTVTLRCDPISGHDNLYWYRRVMGKEIKFLLHFVKESKQDESGMPNNRFLAERTGGTYSTLKVQPAELEDSGVYFCASSQDSGYEQYFGPGTRLTVT.

A remark on this clone: At one of its ends the junction is not consistent with the germline gene, which may arise from a read error. V is TRBV11-1 and J is TRBJ1-1, with a tentative D call TRBD1 (5 bases). This CDR3 is 14 amino acids long. CDR1 and CDR2 from the germline V gene are SGHAT and FQDESV (reference sequence). This CDR3 is CASRLGASHTEAFF. CDR3 DNA: TGTGCCAGCAGGTTAGGGGCGTCTCACACTGAAGCTTTCTTT.

As DNA, the CDR3 is TGCGCCAGCAGTGACGGAGCGGCAGCCGATACGCAGTATTTT. Translation gives CASSDGAAADTQYF. V is TRBV10-1 and J is TRBJ2-3, with D possibly TRBD2 on 5 matching bases. Per the germline V gene, CDR1 is WNHNN and CDR2 is SYGVQD (reference sequence). V lost 3 bases to trimming and J lost 6 bases, with 13 bases between them. The CDR3 spans 14 residues.

The CDR3 DNA is TGCGCCAGCAGTGAATCGGGAAAAGAGACCCAGTACTTC. Translation gives CASSESGKETQYF. V gene TRBV10-1 combines with J gene TRBJ2-5; the D gene is possibly TRBD2 (5 bases). This CDR3 spans 13 amino acids. CDR1 is WNHNN, CDR2 SYGVQD, per germline (reference sequence). V lost 3 bases to trimming and J lost 3 bases, with 8 bases between them.

This chain connects TRBV10-2 to TRBJ2-1; possibly TRBD1 for D (6 bases). This CDR3 comprises 14 residues. V gave up 7 bases and J gave up 5 bases, with 15 bases separating them. The germline V gene encodes CDR1 WSHSY and CDR2 SAAADI. The CDR3 bases are TGCGCCAGCATGCCCAGGGGCGCCGACAATGAGCAGTTCTTC. Translating gives CASMPRGADNEQFF.

This sequence joins TRBV5-6 and TRBJ1-2; D possibly corresponds to TRBD1 (5 bases). V was pared by 3 bases and J by 4 bases, with 13 bases between. The length of the CDR3 is 14 residues. The germline gives CDR1 SGHDT, CDR2 YYEEEE. The chain's CDR3 is CASSSLGRTYGYTF. The DNA for the CDR3 is TGTGCCAGCAGCTCCTTGGGGCGGACCTATGGCTACACCTTC. The complete variable domain, with remaining parts taken from reference TRBV5-6 and TRBJ1-2, reads DAGVTQSPTHLIKTRGQQVTLRCSPKSGHDTVSWYQQALGQGPQFIFQYYEEEERQRGNFPDRFSGHQFPNYSSELNVNALLLGDSALYLCASSSLGRTYGYTFGSGTRLTVV.

The genes are TRBV5-1 and TRBJ2-7, with TRBD2 matching 9 bases. CDR1 and CDR2 (germline): SGHRS, YFSETQ. J gave up 6 bases and V 4 bases, and 5 bases lay outside the gene matches. The CDR3 consists of 13 residues. The CDR3 spells CASSIVAGVEQYF. The CDR3, as DNA: TGCGCCAGCAGCATCGTAGCGGGAGTCGAGCAGTACTTC.

The chain links TRBV29-1 to TRBJ2-3; TRBD2 aligns across 12 bases. CDR1 is SQVTM and CDR2 is ANQGSEA in the germline V gene. This CDR3 contains 16 residues. V shed 3 bases, J shed 4 bases, and the junction held 8 bases outside the gene matches. For the CDR3, the DNA is TGCAGCGTTGATGAGACTAGCGGGGGTAGGGCAGATACGCAGTATTTT. Its translation is CSVDETSGGRADTQYF.

The chain carries TRBV7-2 and TRBJ2-2, with D possibly being TRBD1 (6 bases). The germline gives CDR1 SGHTA, CDR2 FQGNSA. The CDR3 spans 15 residues. V lost 5 bases, J lost 1 base, and 11 bases lay in between. This chain's CDR3 is CASSPDRMNTGELFF. CDR3 DNA sequence: TGTGCCAGCAGCCCTGACAGGATGAACACCGGGGAGCTGTTTTTT.

V is TRBV9 and J is TRBJ2-3; weak D call: TRBD2 (6 bases). Trimming stripped 4 bases from V and 0 bases from J, with 21 bases between. CDR1 is SGDLS and CDR2 is YYNGEE in the germline V gene. The CDR3 is 18 amino acids. In DNA, the CDR3 is TGTGCCAGCAGCCCAAGGGGCGGGACTGTTGTGAGCACAGATACGCAGTATTTT. Encoded protein: CASSPRGGTVVSTDTQYF.

The V and J genes are TRBV27 and TRBJ2-7; D is possibly TRBD1 (5 bases). This CDR3 has 13 residues. Germline CDR1 MNHEY, CDR2 SMNVEV (reference sequence). Trimming removed 9 bases at V and 0 bases at J, with 12 bases between. For the CDR3, the DNA is TGTGCCAGTGCTCTGACAGCCTCCTACGAGCAGTACTTC. It is translated as CASALTASYEQYF.

The genes are TRBV6-1 and TRBJ1-4; D unclear. Germline V gene sequence: CDR1 MNHNS, CDR2 SASEGT. There are 19 residues in the CDR3. The ends were cut back, 0 bases at V and 0 bases at J, with 17 bases in the middle. DNA for the CDR3: TGTGCCAGCAGTGAAGCGCTCGGGATAGCCCGAGCAACTAATGAAAAACTGTTTTTT. This translates into CASSEALGIARATNEKLFF.